This TCR beta chain was sequenced during a study of response to subunit inactivated influenza vaccine (dated by TCRdb to the late 2010s). Context from the whole study: Deep quantitative T cell receptor repertoire profiling was used in the study to track responses to a trivalent subunit inactivated influenza vaccine.

Via the germline V gene, CDR1 is SGHVS and CDR2 FNYEAQ. From cysteine to phenylalanine, the CDR3 is 13 amino acids long. Of the read, only the CDR3 DNA is kept; its 39 bases are in frame from base 1. Relative to germline, V is missing 5 bases and J is missing 4 bases, with 3 bases of the junction outside any gene match. Summary of the overall study and its limitations: According to the authors, only a limited number of new T cells may be recruited by each seasonal influenza vaccination.

The library was built by means of RT-PCR. The listed sequencing device is Illumina HiSeq 2500. In TCRdb, the public reads were trimmed at Q25 with fastp and aligned with MiXCR, with productive beta chains retained. When rows share a CDR3 protein, they turn into one entry using the most common DNA and genes. The sample has about 620,000 distinct CDR3 sequences on record, 12% of them singletons. Approximately 10% of the sample comes from the top ten. As regards this clonotype: It lacks a known antigen. Base qualities are not recorded, but no much larger clone differs from it by a single base.

The chain links TRBV7-6 with TRBJ2-5; TRBD2 matches 8 bases in the middle. The specimen was PBMCs from blood, collected on the day of vaccination. The sequence came from a middle-aged man who received an inactivated influenza vaccine. Donor details come from another sample of the same person, matched by shared clones. In nucleotide form, the sequence is TGTGCCAGCAGCAAACGGGGGGGAGAGACCCAGTACTTC. It translates to CASSKRGGETQYF.